The 9 T cell receptor beta chains given below trace back to one sample, sequenced in a study of blood T cell repertoires in COVID-19. TCRdb keeps only in-frame clones here, not all; method: immunoSEQ multiplex PCR. The sample carries about 240,000 clones, roughly nine tenths recorded once. Specimen: peripheral blood. The receptors were sampled from a man in his sixties with acute or convalescent COVID-19.

The chain has TRBV24-1 and TRBJ2-5; a possible D gene is TRBD1 (5 bases). Germline values: CDR1 KGHDR, CDR2 SFDVKD. The germline V and J ends were trimmed by 4 bases and 7 bases, with 12 bases remaining between them. The CDR3 length is 13 residues. The CDR3 protein is CATSDPDSPTQYF. The CDR3 region has the DNA TGTGCCACCAGTGACCCCGACAGCCCGACCCAGTACTTC.

This rearrangement joins TRBV27 to TRBJ1-4, with D possibly being TRBD1 (5 bases). Germline V gene data show CDR1 as MNHEY and CDR2 as SMNVEV (reference sequence). Deletions cut 5 bases from V and 10 bases from J, with 17 bases between. CDR3 length: 14 residues. CDR3 residues: CASSPDAPGGKLFF. CDR3 in DNA: TGTGCCAGCAGTCCGGACGCCCCGGGGGGAAAACTGTTTTTT.

This clone occurred once. The chain joins TRBV19 to TRBJ1-5; 7 positions match TRBD1. The V segment lost 3 bases and the J segment 4 bases; nucleotides outside the gene matches: 12. This CDR3 has 17 amino acids. Germline values: CDR1 LNHDA, CDR2 SQIVND (reference sequence). The CDR3 here is CASSILPTGIRNQPQHF. The CDR3 DNA is TGTGCCAGTAGTATTCTACCGACAGGGATTCGGAATCAGCCCCAGCATTTT.

V and J are TRBV5-1 and TRBJ2-7, with TRBD2 identical over 11 bases. Germline trimming cut 5 bases from V and 0 bases from J; bases unmatched to any gene: 1. Germline CDR1 is SGHRS and CDR2 is YFSETQ. The CDR3 is made up of 14 amino acids. The CDR3 DNA reads TGCGCCAGCAGTCTAGCGGGAGGCTCCTACGAGCAGTACTTC. Translating gives CASSLAGGSYEQYF. The variable domain in full, completed from reference TRBV5-1 and TRBJ2-7, reads KAGVTQTPRYLIKTRGQQVTLSCSPISGHRSVSWYQQTPGQGLQFLFEYFSETQRNKGNFPGRFSGRQFSNSRSEMNVSTLELGDSALYLCASSLAGGSYEQYFGPGTRLTVT.

The genes are TRBV7-9 and TRBJ2-2; TRBD1 agrees at 12 bases. Germline CDR1 reads SEHNR; CDR2 reads FQNEAQ (reference sequence). The CDR3 sequence is 17 residues long. V shed 5 bases and J 4 bases; nucleotides not matched to a gene: 8. The CDR3 spells CASSPGTGGIGTGELFF. The CDR3 nucleotides are TGTGCCAGCAGCCCGGGGACAGGGGGCATCGGCACCGGGGAGCTGTTTTTT.

The chain carries TRBV11-3 and TRBJ2-2; 8 bases match TRBD2. The germline CDR1 and CDR2 sequences are SGHNT and YENEEA. V shed 9 bases, J shed 5 bases, and the junction held 11 bases outside the gene matches. The CDR3 is 15 residues long. The CDR3 spells CASSSPGGGTGELFF. Here the CDR3 DNA reads TGTGCCAGTTCCTCTCCGGGAGGGGGAACCGGGGAGCTGTTTTTT.

This chain joins TRBV7-2 and TRBJ2-3; 15 bases align to TRBD2. This CDR3 has 18 residues. CDR1 and CDR2 from the germline V gene are SGHTA and FQGNSA. V gave up 4 bases and J gave up 6 bases; unmatched junction bases: 11. The CDR3 region is CASSSGTSGRPSLDTQYF. The DNA for the CDR3 is TGTGCCAGCAGCTCCGGGACTAGCGGGAGGCCCAGTCTTGATACGCAGTATTTT.

The chain has TRBV5-1 and TRBJ1-5; maybe TRBD1 (5 bases). The CDR3 extends over 14 amino acids. The V gene's germline CDR1 is SGHRS and CDR2 YFSETQ. Trimming stripped 3 bases from V and 5 bases from J, with 12 bases between. DNA for the CDR3: TGCGCCAGCAGCTCGGACGGGACTCATCAGCCCCAGCATTTT. Its translation is CASSSDGTHQPQHF.

This chain connects TRBV3-1 (or the pseudogene TRBV3-2) to TRBJ1-4, with a tentative D call TRBD1 (6 bases). Germline-derived CDR1 and CDR2 are LGHDT and YNNKEL (reference sequence). V was trimmed by 4 bases and J by 7 bases, leaving 16 bases between them. The CDR3 loop spans 15 amino acids. CDR3 region: CASSPQGSRSEKLFF. For the CDR3, the DNA is TGTGCCAGCAGCCCACAGGGTTCGCGGAGTGAAAAACTGTTTTTT.